This entry is about one T cell receptor beta chain. Its antigen has not been determined. Per-nucleotide qualities are absent, and no much larger clonotype sits a single base away. The data were obtained in a study of T cell responses to AZD1222 COVID-19 vaccine (dated by TCRdb to 2020 to 2022). In the study overall: AZD1222 recipients given second doses at about 4 weeks or at about 12 weeks were pooled, since spike-specific TCR depth and breadth were not found to differ between the two schedules. A total of around 240 trial participants underwent TCR sequencing, of whom about 200 had received two doses of AZD1222 and 26 had received two doses of the MenACWY control vaccine. Trial participants were enrolled by age into 18-55, 56-69 and 70-plus year subgroups, with approximately 150, 28 and 58 TCR-sequenced participants respectively.

According to the study, the label for this sample's time point signals: baseline before first vaccination. Samples from vaccinated people were obtained from the UK trials COV001 and COV002, which included a single-blind randomized controlled phase 2/3 trial of AZD1222 (ChAdOx1 nCoV-19) in healthy adults. Trial participant PBMC samples were collected at day 0 and day 28 after the second dose for TCRbeta chain sequencing. Results the study describes overall, beyond this receptor: After two AZD1222 doses, spike-specific TCR breadth and depth were significantly higher than at day 0 and than in MenACWY recipients. Because no samples from the day 14 peak response were available, repertoires could be characterized only after the peak T cell response. Vaccine-associated CD4 TCRs spanned the whole spike protein, with dominant responses in regions 160-218 and 743-854. Conclusions about previously exposed vaccinees are limited, since just 5 or 6 AZD1222 recipients were seropositive for SARS-CoV-2 at baseline. The 56-69-year group was small, and its depth increase did not reach significance, likely because of low power. Nearly half of unique spike-specific TCRs reportedly recognized epitopes outside regions mutated in the B.1.351 and B.1.1.7 variants. Most participants were white British and females outnumbered males, and the authors suggested that clonal diversity may have been underestimated.

The CDR3 regions of human TCRbeta chains were analyzed by immunosequencing. As for how the authors treated the data: TCRs in the repertoires were compared against a reference library of SARS-CoV-2-specific TCRs that had been generated with the MIRA antigen-specificity platform. Breadth meant the fraction of unique TCRs that were SARS-CoV-2-associated, whereas depth meant the fraction of total T cells that were SARS-CoV-2-associated. Each spike-specific TCR was assigned to its reactive spike region and to a CD4 or CD8 class using the MIRA data. Log10-transformed breadth and depth values were compared by one-way ANOVA with Sidak's multiple comparisons tests. In TCRdb, the immuneACCESS table is reduced to in-frame sequences with V and J assigned. These tables do not hold every clone; where another copy was compared, an unresolved V gene accounts for under half, and the others remain unexplained. The V and J calls and the clone size are those of that table, but D and trimming were determined from the DNA. This sample lists about 94,000 clones; roughly 90% were detected once. The biggest ten clones account for roughly 9% of the sample.

Per the germline V gene, MGHRA is the CDR1 and YSYEKL is the CDR2. The junction carries 7 bases between V and J, which are trimmed by 4 bases and 9 bases respectively. The CDR3 has 12 amino acids, counting the end cysteine and phenylalanine. Of the read, only the CDR3 DNA is kept; its 36 bases are in frame from base 1. The clonotype was recovered from an adult in good health. The specimen was peripheral blood, collected on day 0 of AZD1222 vaccination. The sequence is built from TRBV4-1 and TRBJ1-6; no D gene call is confident. The DNA sequence reads TGCGCCAGCAGCCTCCCCACTTCACCCCTCCACTTT. Its protein product is CASSLPTSPLHF.